This TCR beta chain stems from a study of shared clonotypes between healthy human individuals. The CDR3 spans 15 residues. Trimming took 4 bases from V and 5 from J; bases not matched to a gene: 5. From germline, CDR1 is SEHNR and CDR2 FQNEAQ (reference sequence). Donors were healthy HIV-negative adults without recently reported acute infections or vaccinations. The authors divided CD4+ cells into CD45RA+ naive and CD45RA-negative memory subsets. Here immunoSEQ multiplex PCR was the method, and the copy in TCRdb shows in-frame clones only, minus some. This repertoire shows 2 million to 2.5 million clones, 93% found once; its top ten account for 0.36%.

The chain recombines TRBV7-9 with TRBJ2-4; 10 bases line up with TRBD2. The specimen sequenced was naive CD4+ T cells from PBMCs. The subset denotes: CD45RA+ positively selected. The TCR was taken from a man younger than 30 in good health. Some clones in this sample may be carry-over from other donors' samples. The CDR3 region is CASSSSGSTENIQYF. CDR3 DNA: TGTGCCAGCAGCTCTAGCGGGAGCACCGAAAACATTCAGTACTTC. The full variable domain, with the rest looked up from reference TRBV7-9 and TRBJ2-4, is DTGVSQNPRHKITKRGQNVTFRCDPISEHNRLYWYRQTLGQGPEFLTYFQNEAQLEKSRLLSDRFSAERPKGSFSTLEIQRTEQGDSAMYLCASSSSGSTENIQYFGAGTRLSVL.